The present T cell receptor (beta chain) was sequenced within a study of blood T cell repertoires in COVID-19. Across the study: Acute and convalescent COVID-19 samples came from the United States, Italy and Spain. The analysed material was cDNA or gDNA that came from T cells, B-cell-depleted T cells, or PBMCs.

Followed over time, Seattle patients had been enrolled while infection was active. The CDR3 covers 12 residues. Per germline, CDR1 LNHDA and CDR2 SQIVND (reference sequence). V lost 3 bases, J lost 4 bases, and 4 bases lay in between. In the study's own analysis: Amplified reference gene primers provided the basis for estimating nucleated cell counts. Measured with immunoSEQ multiplex PCR; TCRdb has only the in-frame clones, and not every one. For V, J and clone size, that table is used; D and trimming come from the DNA. The sample has approximately 150,000 clones, 88% seen once. The rearrangement uses TRBV19 and TRBJ1-3, with D unresolved. This clonotype originated in a human donor with COVID-19, enrolled during active disease. The donor label of this sample is uncertain. Specimen: peripheral blood. The CDR3 DNA sequence: TGTGCCAGTAGTATCTTAGGAAACACCATATATTTT. Encoded protein: CASSILGNTIYF.